This T cell receptor (beta chain) was recovered during a study of blood T cell repertoires in COVID-19. Study overall: Samples of COVID-19 (acute and convalescent) were obtained from the United States, Italy and Spain. PBMCs, B-cell-depleted T cells, or T cells were the source of the cDNA or gDNA that made up the material.

Original analysis: Amplified reference gene primers provided the basis for estimating nucleated cell counts. Assay used: immunoSEQ multiplex PCR; TCRdb lists only in-frame clones, some missing. D and trimming come from the DNA, and the V and J calls and clone size come from that table. The table includes roughly 92,000 clones, around 89% detected once. This receptor was identified in a woman at least 80 years old with active or convalescent COVID-19. The sample consisted of peripheral blood.

The CDR3 DNA follows: TGCGCCAGCAGCTTTTTGGGCAGCCCCACAGATACGCAGTATTTT. As protein: CASSFLGSPTDTQYF. The chain is built from TRBV5-1 and TRBJ2-3, with D hard to call. This CDR3 comprises 15 residues. Trimming stripped 2 bases from V and 2 bases from J, with 12 bases between. CDR1 SGHRS and CDR2 YFSETQ come from the germline V gene.